This T cell receptor (beta chain) stems from a study of blood T cell repertoires in COVID-19. This CDR3 contains 15 residues. CDR1 and CDR2 (germline): GTSNPN, SVGIG (reference sequence). V shed 4 bases, J shed 7 bases, and the junction held 12 bases outside the gene matches. Profiled with immunoSEQ multiplex PCR; TCRdb holds only in-frame clones, not every one. The sample holds 50,000 or so clones, 85% to 90% seen once. The sequencing sample was made of peripheral blood. The J gene is TRBJ2-2, the V gene TRBV30, with 7 bases that match TRBD2. This clonotype originated in a man in his sixties or seventies with acute or convalescent COVID-19. The CDR3 loop is CAWTAWEGQVGELFF. The CDR3, as DNA: TGTGCCTGGACCGCCTGGGAGGGGCAGGTCGGGGAGCTGTTTTTT.